This TCR beta chain comes out of a study of T-cell reconstitution after alpha-beta-depleted transplantation in children. From germline, CDR1 is SGHVS and CDR2 FQNEAQ. The CDR3 is 16 amino acids. Trimming cost V 5 bases and J 3 bases, with 17 bases left between them. Preparing the TCRbeta library involved the use of unique molecular identifiers. TCRdb ran MiXCR on the PCR reads and lists one entry per CDR3 protein. In the table there are over 200,000 distinct CDR3 sequences, around 9.5% of which are singletons. The sample here was PBMCs from the stem cell graft donor, taken from the stem cell graft. The chain has TRBV7-8 and TRBJ1-5; D gene uncertain. The TCR was taken from a human donor who donated a stem cell graft to a child with acute lymphoblastic leukemia. The CDR3 nucleotides are TGTGCCAGCAGCCTTGATTGGGCAGCGATCAATCAGCCCCAGCATTTT. Residues: CASSLDWAAINQPQHF.